The rows below give T cell receptor beta chains drawn from one sample of a study of sequential checkpoint blockade in melanoma. Repertoires were generated with immunoSEQ multiplex PCR, while TCRdb's copy carries only in-frame clones and drops some. The table has about 30,000 clones, around 77% seen once. The material was CD8+ T cells sorted from blood (inferred from file names), obtained from a patient given nivolumab and ipilimumab in sequence. The receptors come from a human donor with melanoma. CDR3s include the opening cysteine and the closing phenylalanine or tryptophan. The order of the fields is J gene, V gene, clone size, D gene, CDR3 protein, CDR3 DNA. The D gene is left open where the match is weak. The size of a clone is reported for some rows only, either as once, few or many, or as a class for expanded clones.

TRBJ2-3,TRBV4-1,NA,TRBD2,CASSPGGGAGGEDTQYF,TGCGCCAGCAGCCCCGGAGGGGGGGCGGGGGGTGAAGATACGCAGTATTTT
TRBJ2-1,TRBV5-6,NA,NA,CASSLGGTSGPPEQFF,TGTGCCAGCAGCTTGGGTGGGACATCCGGACCCCCCGAGCAGTTCTTC
TRBJ2-7,TRBV6-6,few,TRBD2,CASSPAGGHYEQYF,TGTGCCAGCAGCCCGGCGGGGGGCCACTACGAGCAGTACTTC
TRBJ2-7,TRBV5-4,NA,NA,CASSPGSTYEQYF,TGTGCCAGCAGCCCAGGGTCCACCTACGAGCAGTACTTC
TRBJ2-2,TRBV19,NA,NA,CASSPRLNEELFF,TGTGCCAGTAGTCCGCGTCTAAATGAGGAGCTGTTTTTT
TRBJ2-3,TRBV28,NA,TRBD2,CASSTEPGLSTDTQYF,TGTGCCAGCAGTACAGAACCGGGACTAAGCACAGATACGCAGTATTTT
TRBJ2-7,TRBV13,NA,NA,CASSGDISSYEQYF,TGTGCCAGCAGCGGTGACATTTCCTCCTACGAGCAGTACTTC
TRBJ2-1,TRBV6-5,NA,TRBD2,CASSPLAGGIREQFF,TGTGCCAGCAGTCCCCTAGCGGGGGGGATTCGTGAGCAGTTCTTC
TRBJ2-3,TRBV7-9,NA,NA,CASSSLGQGGITDTQYF,TGTGCCAGCAGCTCTCTAGGGCAGGGGGGAATCACAGATACGCAGTATTTT
TRBJ2-3,TRBV29-1,once,NA,CSVPLSRDTDTQYF,TGCAGCGTTCCCCTTAGCCGAGACACAGATACGCAGTATTTT
TRBJ2-7,TRBV18,NA,NA,CASSPSNWDIFSYEQYF,TGTGCCAGCTCACCTTCCAACTGGGACATCTTCTCCTACGAGCAGTACTTC
TRBJ2-1,TRBV5-1,NA,TRBD2,CASSLTVGGVSSEQFF,TGCGCCAGCAGCTTGACCGTCGGGGGGGTCAGCAGTGAGCAGTTCTTC
TRBJ2-1,TRBV19,NA,TRBD2,CASSIIAGGPNEQFF,TGTGCCAGTAGTATAATAGCGGGGGGGCCCAATGAGCAGTTCTTC
TRBJ2-1,TRBV7-9,NA,NA,CASSATGNGRWDNEQFF,TGTGCCAGCAGCGCCACAGGGAACGGCCGATGGGACAATGAGCAGTTCTTC
TRBJ2-7,TRBV2,NA,TRBD1,CASSEDRAYSYEQYF,TGTGCCAGCAGTGAGGACAGGGCCTACTCCTACGAGCAGTACTTC